Below, 8 T cell receptor beta chains from the same sample are listed, as sequenced in a study of spatial heterogeneity in lung cancer. The time point was: sample taken at primary tumor resection. TCRdb processed the 5' RACE reads anew with MiXCR; each CDR3 protein has one entry. Counted here are about 23,000 distinct CDR3 sequences, approximately 4.6% occurring once; the ten biggest clones make up more than 4%. The sequencing here drew on PBMCs, taken at surgery. The receptors shown here come from a male donor with early-stage non-small cell lung cancer.

Concerning this clonotype itself: A much larger clonotype is one base distant, so this may be a read error. This CDR3 is missing its conserved last phenylalanine or tryptophan, likely due to a read error. This chain joins TRBV18 and TRBJ2-5, with 9 positions matching TRBD2. The CDR3 contains 14 residues. Germline V gene lookup returns CDR1 KGHSH and CDR2 LQKENI. Trimming at V came to 3 bases and at J to 2 bases, leaving 1 base not matched to a gene. The CDR3 loop is CASSPSGGQETQYC. The DNA of the CDR3 is TGTGCCAGCTCACCCAGCGGGGGGCAAGAGACCCAGTACTGC.

This clonotype was seen at least ten times. The chain combines TRBV20-1 with TRBJ1-6, with a tentative D call TRBD1 (6 bases). The V and J ends lost 6 bases and 6 bases respectively, with 18 bases between them. Germline-derived CDR1 and CDR2 are DFQATT and SNEGSKA (reference sequence). The CDR3 has 15 amino acids. The CDR3 nucleotides read TGCAGTGCACCGCGACAGGCCCCGGGTAATTCACCCCTCCACTTT. Translated, it gives CSAPRQAPGNSPLHF.

Ten or more counts support this clonotype. This chain links TRBV28 with TRBJ2-1; D is possibly TRBD1 (5 bases). Germline V lookup: CDR1 MDHEN, CDR2 SYDVKM. The V end was cut by 3 bases, the J end by 7 bases, with 13 bases between. This CDR3 spans 14 amino acids. The CDR3 region is CASSLTARVNEQFF. Written as DNA, the CDR3 is TGTGCCAGCAGTTTGACAGCTAGGGTTAATGAGCAGTTCTTC. The full variable domain, completed using reference TRBV28 and TRBJ2-1, is DVKVTQSSRYLVKRTGEKVFLECVQDMDHENMFWYRQDPGLGLRLIYFSYDVKMKEKGDIPEGYSVSREKKERFSLILESASTNQTSMYLCASSLTARVNEQFFGPGTRLTVL.

This clonotype was seen ten or more times. The chain links TRBV29-1 to TRBJ1-1, with TRBD1 matching 7 bases. The germline gives CDR1 SQVTM, CDR2 ANQGSEA. The CDR3 covers 16 residues. V trimming: 3 bases; J trimming: 10 bases; junction bases outside the gene matches: 20. The CDR3 bases are TGCAGCGTTGAGCCCCGCGGGGGGACAGCCATGAGGGGAGCTTTCTTT. It codes for CSVEPRGGTAMRGAFF.

This clonotype showed up many times. The rearrangement joins TRBV29-1 to TRBJ1-5; tentative D call: TRBD1 (6 bases). Trimming shortened V by 8 bases and J by 4 bases, and 18 bases separated the two germline ends. Germline assignment: CDR1 SQVTM and CDR2 ANQGSEA. CDR3 length: 14 amino acids. This chain's CDR3 is CSTWEGVSNQPQHF. The CDR3 coding sequence is TGCAGCACATGGGAGGGGGTGTCGAATCAGCCCCAGCATTTT.

This clonotype was counted many times. The chain joins TRBV3-1 to TRBJ2-7; 13 bases match TRBD2. Germline CDR1 reads LGHDT; CDR2 reads YNNKEL (reference sequence). The CDR3 spans 14 residues. V shed 4 bases, J shed 6 bases, and the junction held 3 bases outside the gene matches. Written as DNA, the CDR3 is TGTGCCAGCAGCCGGACTAGCGGGGGTTCCGAGCAGTACTTC. This encodes CASSRTSGGSEQYF.

The table lists this clonotype with many counts. This chain links TRBV7-2 with TRBJ2-7, with a weak D call TRBD1 (5 bases). The V end lost 4 bases, the J end lost 4 bases, and 17 bases lay between the germline ends. The CDR3 is 15 residues long. The germline gives CDR1 SGHTA, CDR2 FQGNSA. CDR3 amino acids: CASSSNSGSGYEQYF. Written as DNA, the CDR3 is TGTGCCAGCAGCTCTAATTCAGGGTCTGGATACGAGCAGTACTTC.

This clonotype ranks as medium-sized. This sequence joins TRBV18 and TRBJ2-3; D remains unclear. This CDR3 is built from 16 residues. V lost 0 bases and J lost 0, with 10 bases in between. In germline, CDR1 is KGHSH, CDR2 LQKENI. The CDR3 protein is CASSPPIPRSTDTQYF. In DNA form, the CDR3 reads TGTGCCAGCTCACCACCTATTCCTAGAAGCACAGATACGCAGTATTTT.